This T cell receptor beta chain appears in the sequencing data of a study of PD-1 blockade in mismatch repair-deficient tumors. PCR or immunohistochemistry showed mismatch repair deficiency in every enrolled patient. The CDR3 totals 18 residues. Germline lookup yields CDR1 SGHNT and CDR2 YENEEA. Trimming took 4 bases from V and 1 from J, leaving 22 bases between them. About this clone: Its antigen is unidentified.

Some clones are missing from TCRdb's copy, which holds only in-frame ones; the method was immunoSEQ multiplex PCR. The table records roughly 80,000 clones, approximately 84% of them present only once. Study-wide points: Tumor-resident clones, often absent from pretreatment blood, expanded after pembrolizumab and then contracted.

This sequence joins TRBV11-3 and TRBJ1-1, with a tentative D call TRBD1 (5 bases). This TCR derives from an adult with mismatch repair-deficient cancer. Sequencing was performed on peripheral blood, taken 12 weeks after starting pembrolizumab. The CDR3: CASSSTRGKRGGNTEAFF. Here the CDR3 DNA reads TGTGCCAGCAGCTCAACTAGGGGTAAACGTGGAGGGAACACTGAAGCTTTCTTT.